This passage covers 26 T cell receptor beta chains from one sample sequenced in a study of cytomegalovirus exposure and HLA in healthy donors. In the PCR, 60 Vbeta and 13 Jbeta primers were used. Here immunoSEQ multiplex PCR was the method, and the copy in TCRdb shows in-frame clones only, minus some. The table records around 96,000 clones, 64% of them present only once. Input material: PBMCs. Receptors were obtained from a man in his sixties in good health and CMV-seronegative.

The chain combines TRBV7-2 with TRBJ2-7; D is possibly TRBD1 (5 bases). The V end lost 5 bases, the J end lost 3 bases, and 11 bases lay between the germline ends. Germline-derived CDR1 and CDR2 are SGHTA and FQGNSA. The CDR3 covers 13 residues. The CDR3: CASSTFQGYEQYF. The CDR3 DNA follows: TGTGCCAGCAGCACGTTTCAGGGCTACGAGCAGTACTTC.

V usage is TRBV7-3 and J usage is TRBJ2-2; D possibly corresponds to TRBD1 (6 bases). The V gene lost 1 base and the J gene lost 4 bases, with 7 bases spanning the gap. The CDR3 is 14 amino acids. Germline V lookup: CDR1 SGHTA, CDR2 FQGTGA. The DNA of the CDR3 is TGTGCCAGCAGCTTAAACAGGGCCACCGGGGAGCTGTTTTTT. Translated: CASSLNRATGELFF.

The V call is TRBV2, the J call TRBJ1-2, with TRBD1 matching over 8 bases. This CDR3 is built from 13 residues. With V trimmed by 6 bases and J by 7 bases, 7 bases remained unmatched. Germline CDR1 and CDR2: SNHLY and FYNNEI. CDR3 DNA sequence: TGTGCCAGCAGATCAAGACAGGGGTCTGGCTACACCTTC. It specifies CASRSRQGSGYTF.

The count of this clone is one. V usage is TRBV6-5 and J usage is TRBJ2-7; 7 bases align to TRBD2. CDR1 and CDR2 (germline): MNHEY, SVGAGI. CDR3 length: 15 residues. The ends lost 0 bases at V and 6 bases at J; junction bases unmatched: 8. The CDR3 here is CASSYSRTRVCEQYF. CDR3 DNA sequence: TGTGCCAGCAGTTACTCGAGGACTAGGGTATGCGAGCAGTACTTC.

The V and J genes are TRBV2 and TRBJ2-5; TRBD1 might be the D (6 bases). The length of the CDR3 is 15 residues. Germline V gives CDR1 SNHLY, CDR2 FYNNEI. Trimming left V 6 bases short and J 4 bases short, with 18 bases between. The CDR3 here is CASRTTGNSIETQYF. DNA for the CDR3: TGTGCCAGCAGGACCACAGGGAACTCGATAGAGACCCAGTACTTC.

This chain connects TRBV11-2 to TRBJ2-7; 7 nucleotides line up with TRBD2. CDR3 length: 14 amino acids. Germline-derived CDR1 and CDR2 are SGHAT and FQNNGV. V shed 7 bases, J shed 5 bases, and the junction held 11 bases outside the gene matches. DNA for the CDR3: TGTGCCAGCACCCAGTATCTAGCGGAGAACGAGCAGTACTTC. It is translated as CASTQYLAENEQYF.

This rearrangement joins TRBV19 to TRBJ1-5; TRBD1 matches at 7 bases. The V gene's germline CDR1 is LNHDA and CDR2 SQIVND (reference sequence). V was clipped by 6 bases and J by 7 bases; unmatched bases: 12. The CDR3 covers 15 residues. The CDR3 nucleotides read TGTGCCAGTAGCTCCGGACAGGTTAGGGGACAGCCCCAGCATTTT. Translating gives CASSSGQVRGQPQHF.

The gene calls are TRBV19 and TRBJ2-2; possible D gene TRBD2, 7 bases. The CDR3 consists of 14 residues. Germline CDR1 LNHDA, CDR2 SQIVND (reference sequence). The V and J ends lost 6 bases and 8 bases respectively, with 16 bases between them. The CDR3 sequence: CASRGGPLSGELFF. In DNA form, the CDR3 reads TGTGCCAGTAGGGGGGGGCCACTCTCGGGGGAGCTGTTTTTT.

This chain connects TRBV11-3 to TRBJ2-3, with a weak D call TRBD1 (6 bases). Trimming shortened V by 5 bases and J by 0 bases, and 18 bases separated the two germline ends. CDR3 length: 17 residues. The germline V gene encodes CDR1 SGHNT and CDR2 YENEEA. CDR3 amino acids: CASSPGTPRLSTDTQYF. CDR3 in DNA: TGTGCCAGCAGCCCAGGGACACCAAGACTCAGCACAGATACGCAGTATTTT.

The V call is TRBV19, the J call TRBJ2-7; D not resolved. The CDR3 contains 14 residues. Germline lookup yields CDR1 LNHDA and CDR2 SQIVND (reference sequence). Trimming cost V 4 bases and J 0 bases, with 10 bases left between them. The CDR3 sequence is CASSTVPGSYEQYF. CDR3 bases: TGTGCCAGTAGTACCGTCCCGGGCTCCTACGAGCAGTACTTC.

The genes are TRBV25-1 and TRBJ2-7, with TRBD1 matching over 11 bases. Germline lookup yields CDR1 MGHDK and CDR2 SYGVNS. Trimming took 2 bases from V and 2 from J; bases not matched to a gene: 5. The CDR3 runs 16 residues. This CDR3 reads CASSERTGGEPYEQYF. CDR3 nucleotide sequence: TGTGCCAGCAGTGAACGGACAGGGGGCGAACCCTACGAGCAGTACTTC.

The genes are TRBV11-2 and TRBJ2-4; 10 bases map to TRBD2. The CDR3 totals 17 residues. V lost 2 bases to trimming and J lost 9 bases; unmatched junction nucleotides: 13. Germline lookup yields CDR1 SGHAT and CDR2 FQNNGV. The CDR3 DNA reads as TGTGCCAGCAGCTTATTGGGCCAGCGGGAGGGCCGGGGCATTCAGTACTTC. Amino acid sequence: CASSLLGQREGRGIQYF.

In this sample, this clone is medium-sized (0.01 to 0.1%). The chain combines TRBV19 with TRBJ2-3; TRBD2 matches at 13 bases. Trimming cost V 4 bases and J 1 base; bases outside gene matches: 8. This CDR3 has 18 residues. The V gene's germline CDR1 is LNHDA and CDR2 SQIVND (reference sequence). The CDR3 loop is CASSTQELAGGRTDTQYF. The CDR3 DNA reads as TGTGCCAGTAGTACCCAGGAACTAGCGGGGGGGCGCACAGATACGCAGTATTTT.

This rearrangement joins TRBV2 to TRBJ2-2, with 7 bases that match TRBD2. CDR1 and CDR2 (germline): SNHLY, FYNNEI. With 7 bases clipped from V and 4 bases from J, the junction kept 12 bases outside the gene matches. The CDR3 length is 16 residues. In nucleotides, the CDR3 is TGTGCCAGCAACCTCATACGGGGGGAGGGCACCGGGGAGCTGTTTTTT. It encodes CASNLIRGEGTGELFF.

The chain has TRBV7-3 and TRBJ2-7; tentative D call: TRBD1 (6 bases). Looked up from germline, CDR1 is SGHTA and CDR2 is FQGTGA. The CDR3 is 15 residues long. The V and J ends lost 2 bases and 2 bases respectively, with 13 bases between them. This CDR3 is CASSLRRGNAYEQYF. CDR3 DNA sequence: TGTGCCAGCAGCTTACGAAGGGGGAATGCCTACGAGCAGTACTTC.

The chain couples TRBV2 to TRBJ1-1; no clear D gene. CDR1 and CDR2 (germline): SNHLY, FYNNEI. This CDR3 comprises 13 residues. Trimming took 2 bases from V and 1 from J, leaving 5 bases between them. The CDR3 reads CASSENQNTEAFF. CDR3 sequence (DNA): TGTGCCAGCAGTGAAAATCAGAACACTGAAGCTTTCTTT. Together with reference TRBV2 and TRBJ1-1, the CDR3 gives the full variable domain: EPEVTQTPSHQVTQMGQEVILRCVPISNHLYFYWYRQILGQKVEFLVSFYNNEISEKSEIFDDQFSVERPDGSNFTLKIRSTKLEDSAMYFCASSENQNTEAFFGQGTRLTVV.

The count of this clone is one. The rearrangement joins TRBV4-1 to TRBJ2-5; the D gene is possibly TRBD1 (5 bases). Trimming cost V 6 bases and J 2 bases, with 22 bases left between them. The CDR3 loop spans 17 amino acids. The germline V gene has CDR1 MGHRA and CDR2 YSYEKL. The CDR3 DNA is TGCGCCAGCAGTCCAGGGCCCGGCGGATCGACGCAAGAGACCCAGTACTTC. This codes for CASSPGPGGSTQETQYF.

The chain employs TRBV5-4 and TRBJ1-1, with 8 bases lining up with TRBD1. The J segment lost 4 bases and the V segment lost 0 bases, leaving 5 bases of the junction unmatched. This CDR3 comprises 15 residues. Germline CDR1 and CDR2: SGHNT and YYREEE (reference sequence). CDR3 sequence reads: CASSLEQGGGTEAFF. In nucleotides, the CDR3 is TGTGCCAGCAGCTTGGAACAGGGGGGGGGCACTGAAGCTTTCTTT.

This clone has more than one count but fewer than ten. The chain carries TRBV6-5 and TRBJ2-1; D is undetermined. Germline values: CDR1 MNHEY, CDR2 SVGAGI. Between the trimmed V and J ends, which lost 5 bases and 3 bases, there was a span of 14 bases. CDR3 length: 15 residues. CDR3 nucleotide sequence: TGTGCCAGCAGTAGAGGATCCCCGCTCTACAATGAGCAGTTCTTC. Its translation: CASSRGSPLYNEQFF.

The chain carries TRBV6-1 and TRBJ2-3; D is unclear. CDR3 length equals 15 residues. The V end was cut by 9 bases, the J end by 0 bases, with 16 bases between. Germline lookup yields CDR1 MNHNS and CDR2 SASEGT. The CDR3 bases are TGTGCCAGTTACCCCTACAGTCTCAGCACAGATACGCAGTATTTT. Translated: CASYPYSLSTDTQYF.

The chain couples TRBV19 to TRBJ2-7; D possibly corresponds to TRBD1 (6 bases). Trimming removed 4 bases from V and 8 bases from J, with 18 bases in between. The CDR3 contains 14 residues. Germline lookup yields CDR1 LNHDA and CDR2 SQIVND (reference sequence). CDR3 protein: CASSTGQPLSQQYF. The CDR3 DNA reads as TGTGCCAGTAGTACGGGACAACCCCTTTCCCAGCAGTACTTC.

Only a few counts were recorded for this clone. A much larger clone lies a single base off, so this may be a read error. This chain uses TRBV2 with TRBJ1-2; 7 bases match TRBD1. Per the germline V gene, CDR1 is SNHLY and CDR2 is FYNNEI. The CDR3 is 13 residues long. With V trimmed by 5 bases and J by 2 bases, 2 bases remained unmatched. The CDR3 reads CASSPGQNYGYTF. CDR3 in DNA: TGTGCCAGCAGTCCGGGACAGAACTATGGCTACACCTTC.

The chain joins TRBV14 to TRBJ2-3, with D maybe TRBD1 (6 bases). V was shortened by 0 bases and J by 10 bases, with 11 bases between the two germline ends. CDR3 length equals 13 residues. Germline CDR1 SGHDN, CDR2 FVKESK. CDR3 in DNA: TGTGCCAGCAGCCAAGAGTCAGGGGTGGCGCAGTATTTT. This gives the protein CASSQESGVAQYF.

The table lists this clone with a few counts. This sequence joins TRBV6-1 and TRBJ1-2; 7 nucleotides line up with TRBD1. Germline trimming cut 5 bases from V and 7 bases from J; bases unmatched to any gene: 4. The length of the CDR3 is 12 residues. CDR1 MNHNS and CDR2 SASEGT come from the germline V gene. This CDR3 reads CASSPTGVGYTF. The CDR3 DNA reads TGTGCCAGCAGTCCCACAGGGGTTGGCTACACCTTC.

V and J are TRBV18 and TRBJ1-1, with D perhaps TRBD1 (6 bases). Germline V lookup: CDR1 KGHSH, CDR2 LQKENI. The V gene lost 5 bases and the J gene lost 2 bases, with 9 bases spanning the gap. This CDR3 contains 13 residues. The CDR3 reads CASSGGINTEAFF. The CDR3 coding sequence is TGTGCCAGCTCAGGGGGCATCAACACTGAAGCTTTCTTT.

This clone was seen only a few times. The rearrangement links TRBV12-5 to TRBJ1-5; 9 positions match TRBD1. This CDR3 is built from 17 residues. Trimming at V came to 7 bases and at J to 4 bases, leaving 14 bases not matched to a gene. Germline CDR1 reads LGHNT; CDR2 reads FRNRAP. In nucleotides, the CDR3 is TGTGCTAGTGCCTTCGTCGACTCCGGGACAGGGAATCAGCCCCAGCATTTT. This encodes CASAFVDSGTGNQPQHF.